This is a list of T cell receptor beta chains from one sample in a study of T cells in Graves' hyperthyroidism and ophthalmopathy. One entry per CDR3 protein results from TCRdb running MiXCR on the multiplex PCR reads. This sample has under 350,000 distinct CDR3 sequences, with 15% to 20% found just once. Sequences were obtained from blood. The receptors come from a woman in her sixties or seventies with Graves' ophthalmopathy. CDR3s include the opening cysteine and the closing phenylalanine or tryptophan. A D gene is named only where the DNA matches it firmly. The size field is filled for only some rows; it gives once, few, many or a size class.

v_call	d_call	clone_size	j_call	cdr3_length	cdr3_aa	cdr3_nt
TRBV11-3	-	many	TRBJ1-3	12	CASSLWGNTIYF	TGTGCCAGCAGCTTATGGGGAAACACCATATATTTT
TRBV4-2	TRBD2	-	TRBJ2-7	18	CASSQYSTSGGAPYEQYF	TGTGCCAGCAGCCAATATTCGACTAGCGGGGGGGCGCCCTACGAGCAGTACTTC
TRBV7-9	-	many	TRBJ2-2	15	CASSRMGPNTGELFF	TGTGCCAGCAGCCGTATGGGTCCGAACACCGGGGAGCTGTTTTTT
TRBV7-9	TRBD2	-	TRBJ2-7	15	CASSGTSGISYEQYF	TGTGCCAGCAGCGGGACTAGCGGGATCTCCTACGAGCAGTACTTC
TRBV3-1	TRBD1	many	TRBJ1-5	16	CASSQDLGGARQPQHF	TGTGCCAGCAGCCAAGATTTAGGGGGCGCACGGCAGCCCCAGCATTTT
TRBV6-6	-	few	TRBJ2-3	16	CASSYSGGVNTDTQYF	TGTGCCAGCAGTTACTCGGGCGGGGTAAACACAGATACGCAGTATTTT
TRBV20-1	-	many	TRBJ1-1	15	CSAHGGAQKNTEAFF	TGCAGTGCCCACGGAGGGGCCCAAAAGAACACTGAAGCTTTCTTT
TRBV3-1	-	-	TRBJ1-2	15	CASSQLWGDNYGYTF	TGTGCCAGCAGCCAACTGTGGGGGGATAACTATGGCTACACCTTC
TRBV2	-	many	TRBJ2-7	14	CASSPTAAHYEQYF	TGTGCCAGCAGCCCCACTGCGGCTCACTACGAGCAGTACTTC
TRBV5-6	-	few	TRBJ2-7	13	CASSQDSSYEQYF	TGTGCCAGCAGCCAGGACAGCTCCTACGAGCAGTACTTC
TRBV7-9	-	many	TRBJ2-7	15	CASSVTGSNGREQYF	TGTGCCAGCAGCGTTACAGGGTCAAACGGTCGAGAGCAGTACTTC
TRBV18	-	many	TRBJ1-1	13	CASSPSGPSEAFF	TGTGCCAGCTCACCATCGGGACCTTCTGAAGCTTTCTTT
TRBV18	-	few	TRBJ1-1	17	CASSPPWGGEVYTEAFF	TGTGCCAGCTCACCACCGTGGGGGGGCGAGGTATATACTGAAGCTTTCTTT
TRBV6-1	TRBD1	many	TRBJ2-1	14	CASSPWDRDNEQFF	TGTGCCAGCAGTCCTTGGGACAGGGACAATGAGCAGTTCTTC
TRBV9	TRBD2	few	TRBJ2-2	15	CASSVRLAGTGELFF	TGTGCCAGCAGCGTAAGGCTAGCGGGCACCGGGGAGCTGTTTTTT
TRBV27	TRBD2	many	TRBJ2-1	19	CASTRRLAGGNYHYNEQFF	TGTGCCAGCACCCGGAGACTAGCGGGGGGCAATTACCATTACAATGAGCAGTTCTTC
TRBV19	TRBD2	many	TRBJ2-5	17	CASSPGTSGLYQETQYF	TGTGCCAGTAGTCCCGGGACTAGCGGACTCTACCAAGAGACCCAGTACTTC
TRBV2	-	many	TRBJ2-1	11	CASRPDSQQFF	TGTGCCAGCAGGCCAGACAGTCAGCAGTTCTTC
TRBV6-1	TRBD2	many	TRBJ2-7	15	CASRLGLAGSYEQYF	TGTGCCAGCAGACTCGGACTAGCGGGGAGTTACGAGCAGTACTTC
TRBV20-1	TRBD1	many	TRBJ2-7	15	CSARPHRGLSYEQYF	TGCAGTGCTAGACCCCACAGGGGATTGTCCTACGAGCAGTACTTC
TRBV2	TRBD2	many	TRBJ2-2	15	CASSGTSGRSGELFF	TGTGCCAGCAGTGGGACTAGCGGGAGATCCGGGGAGCTGTTTTTT
TRBV5-1	-	few	TRBJ2-1	14	CASSLSTSRGEQFF	TGCGCCAGCAGCTTGTCCACGTCTAGAGGTGAGCAGTTCTTC
TRBV18	-	-	TRBJ1-4	15	CASSAPGRTNEKLFF	TGTGCCAGCTCAGCTCCAGGGAGAACTAATGAAAAACTGTTTTTT
TRBV29-1	TRBD1	few	TRBJ2-5	15	CSVTKTGTGSETQYF	TGCAGCGTTACAAAGACCGGGACAGGGAGCGAGACCCAGTACTTC
TRBV6-4	TRBD2	few	TRBJ2-5	13	CASSDSVAGTQYF	TGTGCCAGCAGTGACTCAGTAGCGGGGACCCAGTACTTC
TRBV7-2	-	few	TRBJ2-2	17	CASSLEGAGANTGELFF	TGTGCCAGCAGCTTAGAGGGGGCGGGGGCGAACACCGGGGAGCTGTTTTTT